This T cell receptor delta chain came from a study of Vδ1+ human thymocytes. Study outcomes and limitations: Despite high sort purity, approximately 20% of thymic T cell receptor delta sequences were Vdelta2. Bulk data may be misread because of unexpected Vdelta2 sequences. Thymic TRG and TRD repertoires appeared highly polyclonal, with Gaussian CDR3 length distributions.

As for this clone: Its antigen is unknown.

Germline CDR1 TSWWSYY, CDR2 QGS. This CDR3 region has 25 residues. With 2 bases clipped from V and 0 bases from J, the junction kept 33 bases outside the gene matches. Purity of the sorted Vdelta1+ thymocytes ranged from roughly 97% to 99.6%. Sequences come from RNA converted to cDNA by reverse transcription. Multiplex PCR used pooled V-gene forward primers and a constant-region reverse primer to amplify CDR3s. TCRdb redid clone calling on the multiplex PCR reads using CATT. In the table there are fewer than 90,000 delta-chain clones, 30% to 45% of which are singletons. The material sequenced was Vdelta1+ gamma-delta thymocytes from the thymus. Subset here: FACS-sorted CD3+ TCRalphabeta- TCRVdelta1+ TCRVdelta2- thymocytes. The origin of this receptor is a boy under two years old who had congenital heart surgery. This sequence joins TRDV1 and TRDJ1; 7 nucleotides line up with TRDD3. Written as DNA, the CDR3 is TGTGCTCTTGGGGAAACTCTCAGACTGAGGGGAACTGGGGAACCCTGCCCGGCGTACACCGATAAACTCATCTTT. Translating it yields CALGETLRLRGTGEPCPAYTDKLIF.